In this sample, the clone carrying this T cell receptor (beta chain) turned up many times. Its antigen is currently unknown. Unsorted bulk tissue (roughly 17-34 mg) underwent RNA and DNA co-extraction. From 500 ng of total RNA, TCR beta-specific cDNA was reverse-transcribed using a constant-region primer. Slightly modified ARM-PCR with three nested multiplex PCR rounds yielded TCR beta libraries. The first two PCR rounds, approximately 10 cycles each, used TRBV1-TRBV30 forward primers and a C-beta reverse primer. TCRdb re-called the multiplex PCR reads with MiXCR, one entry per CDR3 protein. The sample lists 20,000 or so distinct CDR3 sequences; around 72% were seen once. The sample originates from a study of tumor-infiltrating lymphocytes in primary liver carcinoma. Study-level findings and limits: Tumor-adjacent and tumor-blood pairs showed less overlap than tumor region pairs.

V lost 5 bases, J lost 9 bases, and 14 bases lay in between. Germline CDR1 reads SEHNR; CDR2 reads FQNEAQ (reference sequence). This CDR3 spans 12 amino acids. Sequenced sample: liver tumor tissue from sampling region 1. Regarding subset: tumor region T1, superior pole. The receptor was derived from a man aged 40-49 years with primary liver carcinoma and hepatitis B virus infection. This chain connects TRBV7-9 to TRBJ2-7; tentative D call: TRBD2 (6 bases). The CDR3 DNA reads TGTGCCAGCAGCCCTGGGACTCTGCCGCAGTACTTC. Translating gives CASSPGTLPQYF.